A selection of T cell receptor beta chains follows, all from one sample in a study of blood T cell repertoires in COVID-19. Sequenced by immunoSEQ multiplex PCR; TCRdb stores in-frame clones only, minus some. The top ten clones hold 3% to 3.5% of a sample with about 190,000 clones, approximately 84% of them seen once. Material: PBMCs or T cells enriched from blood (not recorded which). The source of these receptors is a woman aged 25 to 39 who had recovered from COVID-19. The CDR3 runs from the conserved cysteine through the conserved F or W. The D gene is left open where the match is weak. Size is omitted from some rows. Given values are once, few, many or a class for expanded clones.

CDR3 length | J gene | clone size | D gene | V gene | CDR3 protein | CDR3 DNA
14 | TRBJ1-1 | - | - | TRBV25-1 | CASSTQGGVSEAFF | TGTGCCAGCAGTACACAGGGTGGTGTCTCTGAAGCTTTCTTT
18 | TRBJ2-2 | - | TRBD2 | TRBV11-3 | CASSAGTSGRRGTGELFF | TGTGCCAGCAGCGCCGGGACTAGCGGGAGACGTGGCACCGGGGAGCTGTTTTTT
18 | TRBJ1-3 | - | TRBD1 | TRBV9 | CASNRGTGQGDSGNTIYF | TGTGCCAGCAACCGCGGGACAGGGCAAGGGGACTCTGGAAACACCATATATTTT
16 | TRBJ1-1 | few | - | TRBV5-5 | CASSLGQQFLNTEAFF | TGTGCCAGCAGCTTGGGGCAACAGTTCCTGAACACTGAAGCTTTCTTT
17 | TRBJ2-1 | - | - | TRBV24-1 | CATSDPGGQNSYNEQFF | TGTGCCACCAGTGACCCCGGTGGACAGAACTCCTACAATGAGCAGTTCTTC
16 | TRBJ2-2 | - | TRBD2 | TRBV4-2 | CASSQEGGRADGELFF | TGTGCCAGCAGCCAAGAGGGCGGGAGGGCCGACGGGGAGCTGTTTTTT
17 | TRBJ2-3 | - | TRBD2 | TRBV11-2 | CASSPGASGGVADTQYF | TGTGCCAGCAGCCCGGGGGCTAGCGGGGGGGTGGCAGATACGCAGTATTTT
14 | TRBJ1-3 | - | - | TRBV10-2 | CASGGEYSGNTIYF | TGCGCCAGCGGCGGGGAATACTCTGGAAACACCATATATTTT
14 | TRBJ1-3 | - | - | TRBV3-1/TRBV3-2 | CASSPRNSGNTIYF | TGTGCCAGCAGCCCCAGAAACTCTGGAAACACCATATATTTT
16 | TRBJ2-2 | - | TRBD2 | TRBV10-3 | CAISESSGANTGELFF | TGTGCCATCAGTGAGTCCAGCGGGGCGAACACCGGGGAGCTGTTTTTT
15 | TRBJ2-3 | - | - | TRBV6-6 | CASSYRNRGTDTQYF | TGTGCCAGCAGTTACAGGAACAGGGGCACAGATACGCAGTATTTT
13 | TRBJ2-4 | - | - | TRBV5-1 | CASRSTGSDIQYF | TGCGCCAGCAGATCAACAGGGAGCGACATTCAGTACTTC
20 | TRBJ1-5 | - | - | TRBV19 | CASSPYRQALGYYSNQPQHF | TGTGCCAGTAGTCCCTACCGACAGGCCCTTGGGTACTATAGCAATCAGCCCCAGCATTTT
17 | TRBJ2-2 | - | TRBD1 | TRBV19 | CASSRARGTGWTGELFF | TGTGCCAGTTCTCGGGCGCGAGGGACAGGGTGGACCGGGGAGCTGTTTTTT
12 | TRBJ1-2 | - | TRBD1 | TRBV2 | CASSRTGLGYTF | TGTGCCAGCAGTCGGACAGGGCTTGGCTACACCTTC
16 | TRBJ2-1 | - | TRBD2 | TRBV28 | CASSLFGTSNYNEQFF | TGTGCCAGCAGTTTGTTCGGGACTAGCAACTACAATGAGCAGTTCTTC
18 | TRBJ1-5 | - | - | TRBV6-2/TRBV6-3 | CASCPRTGVRIGNQPQHF | TGTGCCAGCTGCCCTAGGACGGGGGTACGTATTGGCAATCAGCCCCAGCATTTT
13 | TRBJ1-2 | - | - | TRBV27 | CASSFSAGYGYTF | TGTGCCAGCAGTTTTTCGGCGGGCTATGGCTACACCTTC
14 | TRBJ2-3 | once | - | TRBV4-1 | CASSQAPLTDTQYF | TGCGCCAGCAGCCAAGCTCCTTTAACAGATACGCAGTATTTT
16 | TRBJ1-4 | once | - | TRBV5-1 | CASSLGTLATNEKLFF | TGCGCCAGCAGCTTAGGGACTCTTGCAACTAATGAAAAACTGTTTTTT
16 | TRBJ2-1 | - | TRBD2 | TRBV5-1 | CASSLGGAGTYNEQFF | TGCGCCAGCAGCTTGGGGGGAGCGGGGACGTACAATGAGCAGTTCTTC
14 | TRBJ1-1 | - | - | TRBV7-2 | CASSLARDNTEAFF | TGTGCCAGCAGCTTAGCGCGGGATAACACTGAAGCTTTCTTT
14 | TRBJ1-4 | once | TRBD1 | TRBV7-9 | CASRPTGPMEKLFF | TGTGCCAGCAGGCCGACAGGGCCAATGGAAAAACTGTTTTTT
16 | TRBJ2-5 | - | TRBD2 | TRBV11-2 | CASSLDGLAGSETQYF | TGTGCCAGCAGCTTAGATGGGCTAGCGGGATCGGAGACCCAGTACTTC
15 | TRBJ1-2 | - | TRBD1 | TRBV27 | CASSYRTGENYGYTF | TGTGCCAGCAGTTACCGGACAGGAGAGAACTATGGCTACACCTTC
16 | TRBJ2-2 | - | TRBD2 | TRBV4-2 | CASSQDRLAGPGELFF | TGTGCCAGCAGCCAAGATCGACTAGCGGGGCCCGGGGAGCTGTTTTTT
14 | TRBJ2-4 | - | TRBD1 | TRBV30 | CAWNWDRGLSTQYF | TGTGCCTGGAATTGGGACAGGGGTTTGTCTACTCAGTACTTC
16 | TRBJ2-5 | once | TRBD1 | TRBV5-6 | CASSLGFLTGLKTQYF | TGTGCCAGCAGCTTGGGGTTCTTGACAGGGTTGAAGACCCAGTACTTC
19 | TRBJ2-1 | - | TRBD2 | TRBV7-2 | CASSFTVRLALKNYNEQFF | TGTGCCAGCAGCTTTACGGTACGACTAGCACTCAAAAACTACAATGAGCAGTTCTTC
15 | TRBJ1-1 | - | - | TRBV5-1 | CASSSKGLLNTEAFF | TGCGCCAGCAGCTCAAAGGGACTCTTGAACACTGAAGCTTTCTTT
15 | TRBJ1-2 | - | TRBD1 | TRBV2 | CASLYRGGHYYGYTF | TGTGCCAGCCTTTACAGAGGGGGCCACTACTATGGCTACACCTTC
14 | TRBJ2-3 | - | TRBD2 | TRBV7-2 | CASSFGLAGEAQYF | TGTGCCAGCAGCTTCGGACTAGCGGGAGAGGCGCAGTATTTT
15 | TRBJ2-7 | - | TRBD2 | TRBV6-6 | CASNSPGLISYEQYF | TGTGCCAGCAACTCACCGGGACTAATCTCCTACGAGCAGTACTTC
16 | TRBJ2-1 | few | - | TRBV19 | CASSDPLGADTNEQFF | TGTGCCAGTAGTGACCCCCTGGGGGCCGACACTAATGAGCAGTTCTTC